Shown below are 12 T cell receptor beta chains from a single sample sequenced in a study of T cells in Graves' hyperthyroidism and ophthalmopathy. Authors of the study amplified TCR beta CDR3 regions from RNA transcripts. The primer set for the first-round RT-PCR of the TCR CDR3 was HTBI. One entry per CDR3 protein results from TCRdb running MiXCR on the multiplex PCR reads. The table shows about 770,000 distinct CDR3 sequences, with around a sixth occurring only once. Source material: blood. Source of these receptors: a woman aged 45-65 years with Graves' hyperthyroidism that later progressed to Graves' ophthalmopathy.

In this sample, this clonotype turned up many times. The V and J genes are TRBV20-1 and TRBJ2-7; possibly TRBD2 for D (6 bases). Germline V lookup: CDR1 DFQATT, CDR2 SNEGSKA (reference sequence). V was cut by 5 bases and J by 6 bases, with 20 bases left in between. CDR3 length: 14 residues. CDR3 amino acids: CSAASGTGGFEQYF. CDR3 nucleotides: TGCAGTGCTGCCTCCGGGACTGGGGGATTCGAGCAGTACTTC.

This clonotype came up a few times. The V and J genes are TRBV7-9 and TRBJ2-7; 7 bases are a match to TRBD1. The V segment lost 7 bases and the J segment 6 bases; nucleotides outside the gene matches: 9. CDR1 SEHNR and CDR2 FQNEAQ come from the germline V gene (reference sequence). The length of the CDR3 is 13 residues. The CDR3 reads CASIPRGIGEQYF. CDR3 sequence (DNA): TGTGCCAGCATCCCCAGGGGGATTGGCGAGCAGTACTTC.

V and J are TRBV13 and TRBJ1-1, with a weak D call TRBD1 (5 bases). The length of the CDR3 is 16 residues. Trimming took off 8 bases at V and 3 bases at J, with 22 bases between the two ends. Germline values: CDR1 PRHDT, CDR2 FYEKMQ (reference sequence). The CDR3 reads CASDRPWGNGDTEAFF. The DNA of the CDR3 is TGTGCCAGCGACAGACCTTGGGGAAATGGAGACACTGAAGCTTTCTTT.

V and J are TRBV12-3 or TRBV12-4 and TRBJ1-6; 11 bases match TRBD1. The CDR3 is made up of 14 amino acids. V dropped 5 bases and J dropped 10; count of bases not matched to a gene: 4. In nucleotides, the CDR3 is TGTGCCAGCAGTATGGGACAGGGGGGATCACCCCTCCACTTT. Its protein is CASSMGQGGSPLHF.

V and J are TRBV20-1 and TRBJ1-5; possible D gene TRBD1, 5 bases. Germline V gives CDR1 DFQATT, CDR2 SNEGSKA (reference sequence). The CDR3 contains 16 residues. V was cut by 6 bases and J by 0 bases, with 18 bases left in between. The CDR3 nucleotides are TGCAGTGCCTCCCTTCCCGAGGGGTATAGCAATCAGCCCCAGCATTTT. It codes for CSASLPEGYSNQPQHF.

This clonotype appeared many times. V is TRBV27 and J is TRBJ1-2; the D gene is possibly TRBD1 (5 bases). Trimming removed 1 base at V and 4 bases at J, with 13 bases between. The CDR3 covers 15 residues. Germline CDR1 MNHEY, CDR2 SMNVEV (reference sequence). As DNA, the CDR3 is TGTGCCAGCAGTTTATTTGGCAGGGAGGCCTATGGCTACACCTTC. Translated: CASSLFGREAYGYTF.

This clonotype was counted many times. The chain employs TRBV5-1 and TRBJ2-3, with D perhaps being TRBD1 or TRBD2 (5 bases each). Trimming shortened V by 3 bases and J by 0 bases, and 14 bases separated the two germline ends. Germline values: CDR1 SGHRS, CDR2 YFSETQ. The CDR3 covers 16 residues. The CDR3 region is CASSSLIGGSTDTQYF. The CDR3 nucleotides read TGCGCCAGCAGCTCCCTTATTGGGGGTAGCACAGATACGCAGTATTTT.

The chain has TRBV19 and TRBJ1-1; no definite D call. Germline CDR1 and CDR2: LNHDA and SQIVND (reference sequence). The CDR3 has 14 residues. Between the trimmed V and J ends, which lost 7 bases and 5 bases, there was a span of 17 bases. This CDR3 is CASIEGGPLTEAFF. CDR3 nucleotide sequence: TGTGCCAGTATCGAGGGAGGCCCCTTAACTGAAGCTTTCTTT.

This clonotype was detected ten times or more. The chain joins TRBV20-1 to TRBJ2-7, with D possibly being TRBD1 (6 bases). CDR1 and CDR2 from the germline V gene are DFQATT and SNEGSKA (reference sequence). The V end was cut by 6 bases, the J end by 2 bases, with 23 bases between. This CDR3 region has 16 residues. The DNA of the CDR3 is TGCAGTGCAGAAGCCTGGACAGCGCTCCGGCCCTACGAGCAGTACTTC. This codes for CSAEAWTALRPYEQYF.

This clonotype was detected only a few times. The J gene is TRBJ1-2, the V gene TRBV19, with D perhaps TRBD1 (6 bases). CDR1 and CDR2 (germline): LNHDA, SQIVND (reference sequence). The CDR3 has 14 residues. With 3 bases removed from V and 2 bases from J, the gap between germline ends came to 10 bases. As DNA, the CDR3 is TGTGCCAGTAGTATGCAGGGGATAAACTATGGCTACACCTTC. Its protein product is CASSMQGINYGYTF. The full variable domain, its missing parts supplied by reference TRBV19 and TRBJ1-2, is DGGITQSPKYLFRKEGQNVTLSCEQNLNHDAMYWYRQDPGQGLRLIYYSQIVNDFQKGDIAEGYSVSREKKESFPLTVTSAQKNPTAFYLCASSMQGINYGYTFGSGTRLTVV.

The chain combines TRBV24-1 with TRBJ1-3; the D gene is possibly TRBD1 (5 bases). Looked up from germline, CDR1 is KGHDR and CDR2 is SFDVKD. Trimming removed 1 base at V and 6 bases at J, with 12 bases between. The CDR3 is 15 amino acids. CDR3 region: CATSDFRDPLNTIYF. The CDR3 region has the DNA TGTGCCACCAGTGATTTCCGGGACCCATTAAACACCATATATTTT.

The rearrangement links TRBV12-3 or TRBV12-4 to TRBJ2-3; 8 bases map to TRBD1. This CDR3 has 14 amino acids. Losses at the gene ends were 6 bases for V and 7 bases for J; bases not matched to a gene: 9. Written as DNA, the CDR3 is TGTGCCAGCAGAGGACGGACAGGGCCTAATACGCAGTATTTT. It specifies CASRGRTGPNTQYF.